Following are 13 T cell receptor beta chains from one sample sequenced in a study of brain T cells in children with intractable seizures. Libraries were prepared by immunoSEQ multiplex PCR; TCRdb keeps only in-frame clonotypes and omits some of them. The sample yields 110,000 or so clones, around 94% seen once. Sequences were derived from peripheral blood, sampled at surgery. All receptors derive from a boy in the first two years of life with hemimegalencephaly and intractable seizures.

The DNA for the CDR3 is TGCGCCAGCAGACGCGAGGGGCTAGCGGGTGGGAGGAAGTTCTTC. Its translation: CASRREGLAGGRKFF. The chain employs TRBV5-1 and TRBJ2-1, with 8 bases aligning to TRBD2. J was trimmed by 14 bases and V by 5 bases; bases with no gene match: 18. The CDR3 loop spans 15 amino acids. CDR1 is SGHRS and CDR2 is YFSETQ in the germline V gene.

The chain has TRBV6-1 and TRBJ1-5, with D tentatively TRBD1 (5 bases). CDR3 length equals 14 residues. Germline values: CDR1 MNHNS, CDR2 SASEGT. V lost 0 bases, J lost 4 bases, and 7 bases lay in between. The CDR3 sequence: CASSEAEGNQPQHF. The CDR3 DNA sequence: TGTGCCAGCAGTGAAGCGGAGGGGAATCAGCCCCAGCATTTT.

CDR3: CASREGLRNTEAFF. In DNA form, the CDR3 reads TGTGCCAGTCGCGAGGGACTTAGGAACACTGAAGCTTTCTTT. The chain employs TRBV28 and TRBJ1-1; tentative D call: TRBD1 (5 bases). Germline V gene sequence: CDR1 MDHEN, CDR2 SYDVKM. This CDR3 region has 14 residues. V was trimmed by 9 bases and J by 1 base, leaving 15 bases between them.

In regard to this clone: The same CDR3 also results from other DNA sequences found in this sample. The rearrangement links TRBV6-2 or TRBV6-3 to TRBJ2-7; TRBD2 agrees at 13 bases. The CDR3 runs to 15 residues. The germline V gene encodes CDR1 MNHEY and CDR2 SVGEGT. The junction had 5 bases not matched to a gene; V was cut back by 5 bases and J by 4 bases. The CDR3: CASSRTSGSRYEQYF. The CDR3 DNA sequence: TGTGCCAGCAGTCGGACTAGCGGGAGTAGGTACGAGCAGTACTTC.

The chain recombines TRBV27 with TRBJ2-7; 7 bases map to TRBD1. This CDR3 comprises 13 residues. The V and J ends lost 5 bases and 2 bases, in that order; junction bases with no gene match: 3. CDR1 and CDR2 from the germline V gene are MNHEY and SMNVEV (reference sequence). CDR3 in amino acids: CASSPGQTYEQYF. CDR3 in DNA: TGTGCCAGCAGTCCGGGACAGACCTACGAGCAGTACTTC.

A few counts support this clone. This chain uses TRBV2 with TRBJ2-7; 9 bases align to TRBD2. The CDR3 runs to 14 residues. Germline V lookup: CDR1 SNHLY, CDR2 FYNNEI. V dropped 7 bases and J dropped 2; count of bases not matched to a gene: 6. Here the CDR3 reads CASTPGLATYEQYF. CDR3 sequence (DNA): TGTGCCAGCACCCCGGGACTAGCCACCTACGAGCAGTACTTC.

The V call is TRBV6-1, the J call TRBJ1-3, with D uncertain. This CDR3 has 14 amino acids. Germline CDR1 and CDR2: MNHNS and SASEGT. Trimming removed 2 bases at V and 8 bases at J, with 13 bases between. The CDR3 sequence: CASSEWWGGDTIYF. For the CDR3, the DNA is TGTGCCAGCAGTGAATGGTGGGGAGGAGACACCATATATTTT.

The gene calls are TRBV7-2 and TRBJ2-3, with a weak D call TRBD2 (6 bases). Trimming cost V 5 bases and J 10 bases, with 13 bases left between them. CDR3 length: 12 amino acids. From germline, CDR1 is SGHTA and CDR2 FQGNSA. CDR3 bases: TGTGCCAGCAGCCAGACTAGGGGTGCGCAGTATTTT. This encodes CASSQTRGAQYF.

The chain has TRBV7-9 and TRBJ2-2; D remains ambiguous. Germline assignment: CDR1 SEHNR and CDR2 FQNEAQ (reference sequence). There are 15 residues in the CDR3. The V end lost 0 bases, the J end lost 5 bases, and 10 bases lay between the germline ends. In DNA, the CDR3 is TGTGCCAGCAGCTTAGCGAGGCCAGTAACCGGGGAGCTGTTTTTT. Its protein product is CASSLARPVTGELFF. The complete variable domain, with remaining parts taken from reference TRBV7-9 and TRBJ2-2, reads DTGVSQNPRHKITKRGQNVTFRCDPISEHNRLYWYRQTLGQGPEFLTYFQNEAQLEKSRLLSDRFSAERPKGSFSTLEIQRTEQGDSAMYLCASSLARPVTGELFFGEGSRLTVL.

The chain couples TRBV6-5 to TRBJ2-2; perhaps TRBD2 as D (5 bases). CDR3 length: 15 residues. V was pared by 4 bases and J by 4 bases, with 13 bases between. Germline CDR1 and CDR2: MNHEY and SVGAGI. CDR3 region: CASSSPGIITGELFF. The DNA of the CDR3 is TGTGCCAGCAGTTCGCCCGGGATTATCACCGGGGAGCTGTTTTTT.

The chain has TRBV12-5 and TRBJ1-2; the D is unclear. This CDR3 comprises 16 residues. Per the germline V gene, CDR1 is LGHNT and CDR2 is FRNRAP. The V and J ends lost 0 bases and 8 bases respectively, with 19 bases between them. This CDR3 reads CASGLVVGSIYGGYTF. In DNA form, the CDR3 reads TGTGCTAGTGGTTTGGTCGTGGGCAGTATCTATGGAGGCTACACCTTC.

CDR3 DNA: TGTGCCATCAGTGTTGGACCAGAGGATGGCTACACCTTC. It translates to CAISVGPEDGYTF. V is TRBV10-3 and J is TRBJ1-2; D not resolved. V lost 4 bases, J lost 6 bases, and 12 bases lay in between. The CDR3 totals 13 residues. Germline lookup yields CDR1 ENHRY and CDR2 SYGVKD.

The V gene is TRBV28, the J gene TRBJ1-2, with no clear D. Germline CDR1 and CDR2: MDHEN and SYDVKM. This CDR3 has 14 amino acids. The germline V and J ends were trimmed by 5 bases and 2 bases, with 12 bases remaining between them. The CDR3 reads CASSAPPRNYGYTF. The DNA of the CDR3 is TGTGCCAGCAGTGCCCCCCCGCGGAACTATGGCTACACCTTC.